Given below is one T cell receptor beta chain in context. The data stem from a study of blood T cell repertoires in COVID-19. Assay used: immunoSEQ multiplex PCR; TCRdb lists only in-frame clones, some missing. The sample has around 32,000 clones, about 90% seen once. V was trimmed by 6 bases and J by 2 bases, leaving 10 bases between them. The CDR3 loop spans 13 amino acids. CDR1 and CDR2 (germline): SNHLY, FYNNEI. Sequencing was performed on peripheral blood. The source is a man aged 65 to 79 with active or convalescent COVID-19. The chain carries TRBV2 and TRBJ1-1; D is possibly TRBD1 (5 bases). CDR3 nucleotide sequence: TGTGCCAGCAGAAGTCAGGGCAACACTGAAGCTTTCTTT. Translating it yields CASRSQGNTEAFF.